Listed here are 14 T cell receptor beta chains from one sample, sequenced in a study of blood T cell repertoires in COVID-19. The method was immunoSEQ multiplex PCR; TCRdb's version includes in-frame clones alone and lacks a portion of them. The data contain roughly 260,000 clones, about 87% of them singletons. The specimen was peripheral blood. The origin of the receptors is a man between 60 and 75 years old who had recovered from COVID-19.

The CDR3 DNA reads TGTGCCAGCAGCCTCCAACAGGGGGCAGAGACCCAGTACTTC. It is translated as CASSLQQGAETQYF. The chain couples TRBV2 to TRBJ2-5; 9 bases line up with TRBD1. CDR1 is SNHLY and CDR2 is FYNNEI in the germline V gene. The CDR3 loop spans 14 amino acids. V lost 6 bases, J lost 4 bases, and 6 bases stayed unmatched.

The genes are TRBV5-4 and TRBJ2-1; 10 nucleotides align to TRBD1. The V gene end was trimmed by 4 bases and the J gene end by 2 bases; junction bases not matched to a gene: 3. CDR3 size: 15 residues. The germline gives CDR1 SGHNT, CDR2 YYREEE (reference sequence). The CDR3 reads CASSETGGTYNEQFF. The CDR3 bases are TGTGCCAGCAGCGAGACAGGGGGCACCTACAATGAGCAGTTCTTC.

V usage is TRBV9 and J usage is TRBJ1-3, with D perhaps TRBD1 (5 bases). CDR1 SGDLS and CDR2 YYNGEE come from the germline V gene. CDR3 length: 14 amino acids. Trimming shortened V by 4 bases and J by 10 bases, and 18 bases separated the two germline ends. DNA for the CDR3: TGTGCCAGCAGCCCGATAGGAGGGGCTGGAACCATATATTTT. Translation gives CASSPIGGAGTIYF.

The chain joins TRBV30 to TRBJ2-4; 7 nucleotides agree with TRBD2. The CDR3 is made up of 15 amino acids. J lost 1 base, V lost 0 bases, and 3 bases had no gene match. Germline V gives CDR1 GTSNPN, CDR2 SVGIG (reference sequence). The CDR3 region has the DNA TGTGCCTGGAGTGTACTCGGGGGGGCCAAAAACATTCAGTACTTC. This encodes CAWSVLGGAKNIQYF.

Comment on this clone: Other DNA sequences in the sample encode the same CDR3. The chain is built from TRBV19 and TRBJ1-1; 7 bases map to TRBD1. This CDR3 has 14 amino acids. Germline trimming cut 5 bases from V and 4 bases from J; bases unmatched to any gene: 7. CDR1 and CDR2 (germline): LNHDA, SQIVND (reference sequence). The CDR3 region is CASSRQGSGTEAFF. As DNA, the CDR3 is TGTGCCAGTAGTCGACAGGGTAGTGGCACTGAAGCTTTCTTT. The complete variable domain, with remaining parts taken from reference TRBV19 and TRBJ1-1, reads DGGITQSPKYLFRKEGQNVTLSCEQNLNHDAMYWYRQDPGQGLRLIYYSQIVNDFQKGDIAEGYSVSREKKESFPLTVTSAQKNPTAFYLCASSRQGSGTEAFFGQGTRLTVV.

This clone was counted at least ten times. V and J are TRBV24-1 and TRBJ2-3; 8 positions agree with TRBD2. CDR3 size: 19 residues. Germline V CDR1 and CDR2: KGHDR, SFDVKD. After removal of 4 bases from V and 4 bases from J, the junction contained 18 bases not matched to a gene. The CDR3 here is CATSDRSRDTAGGADTQYF. The CDR3 DNA sequence: TGTGCCACCAGTGACCGGTCCCGGGACACGGCCGGGGGGGCAGATACGCAGTATTTT.

This clone was observed a few times. The chain combines TRBV11-2 with TRBJ1-1, with 7 bases matching TRBD1. Trimming removed 1 base from V and 0 bases from J; junction bases left unmatched: 8. The CDR3 is 17 residues long. In germline, CDR1 is SGHAT, CDR2 FQNNGV. For the CDR3, the DNA is TGTGCCAGCAGCTTAGCTGGGACAGAAGGAATGAACACTGAAGCTTTCTTT. Its translation is CASSLAGTEGMNTEAFF.

The chain combines TRBV28 with TRBJ1-1; TRBD1 matches 7 bases. The junction had 4 bases not matched to a gene; V was cut back by 5 bases and J by 1 base. This CDR3 is built from 14 residues. In germline, CDR1 is MDHEN, CDR2 SYDVKM. CDR3 sequence: CASSRGQANTEAFF. In DNA, the CDR3 is TGTGCCAGCAGTCGAGGACAGGCGAACACTGAAGCTTTCTTT.

This chain uses TRBV19 with TRBJ2-1; 13 bases align to TRBD2. Per germline, CDR1 LNHDA and CDR2 SQIVND (reference sequence). The length of the CDR3 is 15 residues. J gave up 5 bases and V 4 bases, and 2 bases lay outside the gene matches. Written as DNA, the CDR3 is TGTGCCAGTAGTAGGACTAGCGGGGGTAACAATGAGCAGTTCTTC. This codes for CASSRTSGGNNEQFF.

This rearrangement joins TRBV5-4 to TRBJ1-1, with TRBD1 matching 7 bases. V was pared by 4 bases and J by 6 bases, with 6 bases of the junction left unmatched. This CDR3 region has 13 residues. Germline V lookup: CDR1 SGHNT, CDR2 YYREEE (reference sequence). Here the CDR3 DNA reads TGTGCCAGCAGCCCGGGGACAGCCCCTGAAGCTTTCTTT. The encoded protein is CASSPGTAPEAFF.

In nucleotides, the CDR3 is TGTGCCAGCAGCTTAGGTTCGGGGCCAGGGGCGGAGGCTGAAGCTTTCTTT. Translated: CASSLGSGPGAEAEAFF. This rearrangement joins TRBV7-2 to TRBJ1-1; a possible D gene is TRBD1 (6 bases). This CDR3 is built from 17 residues. Trimming shortened V by 1 base and J by 6 bases, and 21 bases separated the two germline ends. Germline V gives CDR1 SGHTA, CDR2 FQGNSA.

The chain recombines TRBV27 with TRBJ2-2, with 15 bases that match TRBD2. CDR1 and CDR2 from the germline V gene are MNHEY and SMNVEV (reference sequence). J lost 1 base, V lost 5 bases, and 11 bases had no gene match. The CDR3 loop spans 20 amino acids. In DNA, the CDR3 is TGTGCCAGCAGTCTAAAACCGGGACTAGCGGGGGGCTGGAACACCGGGGAGCTGTTTTTT. Its translation is CASSLKPGLAGGWNTGELFF.

This clone was counted once. This sequence joins TRBV6-5 and TRBJ1-6; no clear D gene. The CDR3 length is 16 residues. V lost 0 bases and J lost 0, with 6 bases in between. CDR1 is MNHEY and CDR2 is SVGAGI in the germline V gene. The CDR3 DNA reads TGTGCCAGCAGTTACTCAGAGCGCTCCTATAATTCACCCCTCCACTTT. The encoded protein is CASSYSERSYNSPLHF.

V is TRBV6-4 and J is TRBJ2-1; 10 bases fit TRBD2. CDR3 length equals 15 residues. J gave up 9 bases and V 4 bases, and 9 bases lay outside the gene matches. CDR1 is MRHNA and CDR2 is SNTAGT in the germline V gene. The CDR3 here is CASSVLSGGRGEQFF. The CDR3 coding sequence is TGTGCCAGCAGTGTCCTTAGCGGGGGGCGGGGTGAGCAGTTCTTC.